This passage covers 17 T cell receptor beta chains from one sample sequenced in a study of cytomegalovirus exposure and HLA in healthy donors. The study ran its PCR with 60 Vbeta and 13 Jbeta primers. Method: immunoSEQ multiplex PCR; TCRdb's copy keeps in-frame clones and lacks some. The sample yields 150,000 to 200,000 clones, about 80% seen once. Sequenced sample: PBMCs. The receptors were gathered from a boy aged 5-17 years in good health and CMV-seronegative.

V is TRBV27 and J is TRBJ2-7; weak D call: TRBD2 (6 bases). CDR3 length equals 12 residues. CDR1 and CDR2 (germline): MNHEY, SMNVEV (reference sequence). Trimming removed 4 bases from V and 5 bases from J, with 9 bases in between. The CDR3 DNA is TGTGCCAGCAGTTCAACGGGGGACGAGCAGTACTTC. Protein sequence: CASSSTGDEQYF.

The rearrangement uses TRBV5-6 and TRBJ1-1; 7 bases line up with TRBD1. V shed 6 bases and J 5 bases; nucleotides not matched to a gene: 16. The CDR3 sequence is 16 residues long. Germline CDR1 is SGHDT and CDR2 is YYEEEE. The DNA for the CDR3 is TGTGCCAGCAAAAAAAAAGGAGGGGCAGGGGGGACTGAAGCTTTCTTT. It is translated as CASKKKGGAGGTEAFF. Complete variable domain (other parts from reference TRBV5-6 and TRBJ1-1): DAGVTQSPTHLIKTRGQQVTLRCSPKSGHDTVSWYQQALGQGPQFIFQYYEEEERQRGNFPDRFSGHQFPNYSSELNVNALLLGDSALYLCASKKKGGAGGTEAFFGQGTRLTVV.

The rearrangement uses TRBV5-5 and TRBJ1-1; a weak D match, TRBD1 (6 bases). The CDR3 covers 20 residues. The V gene's germline CDR1 is SGHKS and CDR2 YYEKEE (reference sequence). Trimming removed 3 bases at V and 0 bases at J, with 27 bases between. Here the CDR3 DNA reads TGTGCCAGCAGCTCGCGCGTCGACTACAGGGAAGGTGGATTGAACACTGAAGCTTTCTTT. Translated, it gives CASSSRVDYREGGLNTEAFF.

Of note for this clone: The conserved phenylalanine or tryptophan normally closing the CDR3 is absent here, so this likely arose from a read error. The DNA is omitted, as the CDR3 cannot be located on it reliably, and the CDR3 follows TCRdb's listing. CDR3 protein: CASSQASWGQARL. The chain combines TRBV14 with TRBJ1-2; the tabulated D call, TRBD1, remains unverified against the DNA. The CDR3 is 13 amino acids long, termini counted. The germline V gene has CDR1 SGHDN and CDR2 FVKESK.

J is TRBJ2-3 and V is TRBV11-2; D not resolved. V was clipped by 6 bases and J by 1 base, with 11 bases between them. Germline V CDR1 and CDR2: SGHAT, FQNNGV. The CDR3 is 14 residues long. The CDR3 is CASSFPPGTDTQYF. CDR3 DNA sequence: TGTGCCAGCAGTTTTCCCCCAGGCACAGATACGCAGTATTTT. Supplemented by reference TRBV11-2 and TRBJ2-3, the full variable domain reads EAGVAQSPRYKIIEKRQSVAFWCNPISGHATLYWYQQILGQGPKLLIQFQNNGVVDDSQLPKDRFSAERLKGVDSTLKIQPAKLEDSAVYLCASSFPPGTDTQYFGPGTRLTVL.

V and J are TRBV29-1 and TRBJ1-2; the match to TRBD1 covers 7 bases. Germline V lookup: CDR1 SQVTM, CDR2 ANQGSEA. CDR3 size: 14 residues. V was pared by 1 base and J by 0 bases, with 2 bases of the junction left unmatched. CDR3 region: CSVEGTGANYGYTF. The CDR3 nucleotides are TGCAGCGTTGAAGGGACAGGAGCTAACTATGGCTACACCTTC.

The chain is built from TRBV28 and TRBJ2-4; 8 bases are a match to TRBD1. CDR1 is MDHEN, CDR2 SYDVKM, per germline. The trim removed 3 bases at V and 7 bases at J, leaving 8 bases unmatched. This CDR3 contains 15 residues. CDR3 DNA: TGTGCCAGCAGTTTGTCTAACAGGGGGTTTAACATTCAGTACTTC. This encodes CASSLSNRGFNIQYF.

This clone has just one count. The gene calls are TRBV6-6 and TRBJ1-1; 7 bases are shared with TRBD1. V lost 8 bases to trimming and J lost 4 bases; unmatched junction nucleotides: 10. This CDR3 is built from 14 residues. Per the germline V gene, CDR1 is MNHNY and CDR2 is SVGAGI (reference sequence). CDR3 DNA sequence: TGTGCCAGCGACGACCGACAGGGAGGCACTGAAGCTTTCTTT. Translated, it gives CASDDRQGGTEAFF.

The genes are TRBV30 and TRBJ1-5, with a possible D match to TRBD1 (5 bases). Germline loops: CDR1 GTSNPN, CDR2 SVGIG (reference sequence). CDR3 length: 17 residues. The germline V and J ends were trimmed by 0 bases and 0 bases, with 15 bases remaining between them. The CDR3 loop reads CAWSVGTFLYSNQPQHF. The CDR3 DNA follows: TGTGCCTGGAGTGTCGGGACTTTCCTGTATAGCAATCAGCCCCAGCATTTT.

J is TRBJ2-7 and V is TRBV19; 8 positions agree with TRBD1. Germline lookup yields CDR1 LNHDA and CDR2 SQIVND (reference sequence). This CDR3 spans 14 amino acids. J lost 6 bases, V lost 5 bases, and 9 bases had no gene match. CDR3 bases: TGTGCCAGTAGTTCCTCGGACAGGGTGTTCGAGCAGTACTTC. This gives the protein CASSSSDRVFEQYF.

CDR3 amino acids: CASSPPGINYGYTF. CDR3 sequence (DNA): TGTGCCAGCAGCCCCCCCGGGATTAACTATGGCTACACCTTC. V usage is TRBV9 and J usage is TRBJ1-2; D remains ambiguous. Germline V lookup: CDR1 SGDLS, CDR2 YYNGEE. The ends were cut back, 4 bases at V and 1 base at J, with 11 bases in the middle. The CDR3 spans 14 residues.

The chain joins TRBV7-9 to TRBJ2-5, with 9 bases aligning to TRBD1. The CDR3 covers 11 residues. Germline-derived CDR1 and CDR2 are SEHNR and FQNEAQ (reference sequence). The junction had 1 base not matched to a gene; V was cut back by 4 bases and J by 10 bases. CDR3 nucleotide sequence: TGTGCCAGCAGCTCGACAGGGGGCCAGTACTTC. Translating gives CASSSTGGQYF.

This clone has a handful of counts. The rearrangement links TRBV9 to TRBJ2-7; 11 nucleotides match TRBD2. Germline V gene sequence: CDR1 SGDLS, CDR2 YYNGEE. Losses at the gene ends were 4 bases for V and 4 bases for J; bases not matched to a gene: 7. This CDR3 is 15 amino acids long. CDR3 nucleotide sequence: TGTGCCAGCAGCCTACTAGCGGGAGAGCTGTACGAGCAGTACTTC. Encoded protein: CASSLLAGELYEQYF.

The chain has TRBV6-4 and TRBJ2-7, with a weak D call TRBD2 (7 bases). This CDR3 contains 13 residues. Germline CDR1 and CDR2: MRHNA and SNTAGT. V was clipped by 4 bases and J by 6 bases, with 13 bases between them. Here the CDR3 DNA reads TGTGCCAGCAGTGCCTCTGGGGGGGCCGAGCAGTACTTC. Residues: CASSASGGAEQYF.

This chain uses TRBV5-1 with TRBJ2-7; D might be TRBD1 (6 bases). Trimming removed 0 bases from V and 2 bases from J, with 12 bases in between. The CDR3 has 15 residues. The germline V gene has CDR1 SGHRS and CDR2 YFSETQ. The CDR3 sequence is CASSLEAGAAYEQYF. The CDR3 nucleotides are TGCGCCAGCAGCTTGGAGGCAGGGGCGGCCTACGAGCAGTACTTC.

The rearrangement uses TRBV19 and TRBJ1-1; 10 bases are a match to TRBD1. Looked up from germline, CDR1 is LNHDA and CDR2 is SQIVND (reference sequence). The ends lost 3 bases at V and 4 bases at J; junction bases unmatched: 5. The CDR3 has 15 amino acids. This CDR3 is CASSIWTGGSTEAFF. The CDR3 coding sequence is TGTGCCAGTAGTATCTGGACAGGGGGTAGCACTGAAGCTTTCTTT. Full variable domain (rest looked up from reference TRBV19 and TRBJ1-1): DGGITQSPKYLFRKEGQNVTLSCEQNLNHDAMYWYRQDPGQGLRLIYYSQIVNDFQKGDIAEGYSVSREKKESFPLTVTSAQKNPTAFYLCASSIWTGGSTEAFFGQGTRLTVV.

This clone was seen a few times. J is TRBJ1-1 and V is TRBV11-3, with D unresolved. CDR1 is SGHNT and CDR2 is YENEEA in the germline V gene. This CDR3 contains 17 residues. V was clipped by 4 bases and J by 0 bases, with 18 bases between them. The CDR3 here is CASSSPWVQLMNTEAFF. The CDR3 DNA follows: TGTGCCAGCAGCTCCCCCTGGGTACAGCTCATGAACACTGAAGCTTTCTTT.